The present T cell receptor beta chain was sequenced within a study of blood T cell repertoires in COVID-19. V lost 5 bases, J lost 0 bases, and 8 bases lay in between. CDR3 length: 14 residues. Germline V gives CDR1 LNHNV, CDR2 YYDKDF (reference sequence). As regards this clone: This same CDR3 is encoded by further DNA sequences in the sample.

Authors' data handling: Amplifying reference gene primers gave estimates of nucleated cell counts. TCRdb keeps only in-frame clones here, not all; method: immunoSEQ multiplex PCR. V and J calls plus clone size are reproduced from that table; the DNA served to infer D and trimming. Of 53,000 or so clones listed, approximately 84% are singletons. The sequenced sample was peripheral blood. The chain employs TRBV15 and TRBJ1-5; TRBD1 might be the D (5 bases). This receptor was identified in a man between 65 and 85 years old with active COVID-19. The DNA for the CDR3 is TGTGCCACCAGCCCTGACAGTAGCAATCAGCCCCAGCATTTT. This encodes CATSPDSSNQPQHF.